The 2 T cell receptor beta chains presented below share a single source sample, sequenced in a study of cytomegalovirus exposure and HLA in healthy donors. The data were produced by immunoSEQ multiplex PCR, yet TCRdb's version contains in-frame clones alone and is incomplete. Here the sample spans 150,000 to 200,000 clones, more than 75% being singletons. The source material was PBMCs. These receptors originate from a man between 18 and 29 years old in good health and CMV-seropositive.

CDR3 DNA: TGTGCCAGCAGCTTGGGGAACGGAGCGGGGGGAGAGCAGTTCTTC. Translation gives CASSLGNGAGGEQFF. The rearrangement links TRBV11-2 to TRBJ2-1, with 9 bases matching TRBD2. Germline V lookup: CDR1 SGHAT, CDR2 FQNNGV. V dropped 3 bases and J dropped 10; count of bases not matched to a gene: 10. The CDR3 extends over 15 amino acids.

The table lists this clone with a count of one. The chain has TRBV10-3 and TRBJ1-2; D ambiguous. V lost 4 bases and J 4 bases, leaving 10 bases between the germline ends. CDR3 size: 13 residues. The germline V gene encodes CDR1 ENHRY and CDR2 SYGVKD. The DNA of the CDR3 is TGTGCCATCAGTGCGCGGGTTGGCTATGGCTACACCTTC. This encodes CAISARVGYGYTF.